The T cell receptor beta chain described here comes from a study of cytomegalovirus exposure and HLA in healthy donors. Study results and limitations: In a later analysis, HLA-C alleles had the fewest associated TCRs, DRB1 alleles the most. A missense variant in DCLRE1C was later tied to TCR beta V- and J-gene trimming.

With respect to this clone: The target antigen is unknown.

Vbeta (60) and Jbeta (13) primers were used in the PCR. Per the original methods: Counted up in a later analysis, unique TCR beta chains came to some 75 million, with around 10 million shared. Produced via immunoSEQ multiplex PCR; TCRdb's table is partial and in-frame only. V and J calls and clone size are given by that table; D and trimming were obtained from the DNA. The sample records approximately 70,000 clones, roughly four fifths being singletons. CDR1 and CDR2 from the germline V gene are MNHEY and SMNVEV (reference sequence). The ends were cut back, 5 bases at V and 0 bases at J, with 19 bases in the middle. CDR3 length: 17 amino acids.

The chain recombines TRBV27 with TRBJ1-1, with D perhaps TRBD1 (6 bases). This sequence was found in a man in his fifties or sixties in good health and CMV-seronegative. Sequenced input: PBMCs. The CDR3 nucleotides read TGTGCCAGCAGTCCCCTCCGGACATGGGACATGAACACTGAAGCTTTCTTT. Encoded protein: CASSPLRTWDMNTEAFF.